The 2 T cell receptor beta chains presented below share a single source sample, sequenced in a study of T-cell reconstitution after alpha-beta-depleted transplantation in children. Unique molecular identifiers were used in preparing the TCRbeta library. TCRdb ran MiXCR on the PCR reads and lists one entry per CDR3 protein. The sample has approximately 190,000 distinct CDR3 sequences, 5% to 7.5% seen once. The specimen was PBMCs, collected before TCRalphabeta/CD19-depleted stem cell transplant. These TCRs come from a girl in the first two years of life with combined immunodeficiency, due to receive a stem cell transplant.

This clonotype appeared many times. The V gene is TRBV6-5, the J gene TRBJ1-5, with D unresolved. Germline CDR1 and CDR2: MNHEY and SVGAGI. This CDR3 has 13 residues. Trimming removed 4 bases from V and 4 bases from J, with 8 bases in between. CDR3 protein: CASSLEENQPQHF. The CDR3 DNA follows: TGTGCCAGCAGTTTGGAGGAGAATCAGCCCCAGCATTTT.

This clonotype was recorded at least ten times. V usage is TRBV21-1 and J usage is TRBJ1-2; the D call TRBD1 from the table was never checked on the DNA. TRBV21-1 is noted as a pseudogene. The CDR3 runs 14 residues. The CDR3 sequence: CASSTTGIYYGYTF. Here the CDR3 DNA reads TGTGCCAGCAGCACGACAGGGATTTACTATGGCTACACCTTC.